This TCR beta chain was recovered during a study of tumor-infiltrating lymphocytes in primary liver carcinoma. This CDR3 is 13 amino acids long. Germline CDR1 and CDR2: SGHNT and YENEEA. The template, roughly 550 ng total RNA, yielded TCR beta cDNA made with a constant-region primer. Libraries covering TCR beta were generated through three nested multiplex PCR rounds (using a slightly modified ARM-PCR). Use of TRBV1-TRBV30 forward primers with a C-beta reverse primer characterized the first two PCR rounds, which lasted around 9 cycles each. A single record per CDR3 protein comes from TCRdb applying MiXCR to the multiplex PCR reads. The sample holds about 320,000 distinct CDR3 sequences; about 62% are singletons and the top ten take more than 8.5%. A note on this clonotype: A junction end diverges from the germline sequence, so it may reflect a read error.

Blood RNA originated from unsorted whole blood, with germline DNA additionally extracted. Among the patients, all had chronic HBV infection and none had been treated. Collected before surgery were four milliliters of peripheral blood. V is TRBV11-3 and J is TRBJ2-1; D call uncertain. The sequenced sample consisted of peripheral blood. This receptor was identified in a man between 35 and 55 years old with primary liver carcinoma and hepatitis B virus infection. In DNA, the CDR3 is TGTGCCAGCAGCGGTAACTCCTATAATGAGCAGTTCTTC. It is translated as CASSGNSYNEQFF.